These 21 T cell receptor beta chains were sequenced from one sample in a study of T-cell memory formation after mild COVID-19. Each CDR3 protein gets one entry after TCRdb re-called the 5' RACE reads with MiXCR. There are roughly 130,000 distinct CDR3 sequences in the sample; approximately 17% occur only once, and approximately 5% lies in the top ten. The source material was PBMCs or a T cell subset sorted from them (not recorded which). These receptors were obtained from a man aged 18 to 35 who had mild COVID-19 (a few samples of this study predate the infection). Cell type and time point are not known.

This chain connects TRBV6-6 to TRBJ2-5; D assignment may be TRBD1 or TRBD2 (5 bases each). The CDR3 covers 15 residues. Between the trimmed V and J ends, which lost 6 bases and 6 bases, there was a span of 20 bases. Germline CDR1 MNHNY, CDR2 SVGAGI (reference sequence). The CDR3: CASSISLWGRKTQYF. CDR3 DNA sequence: TGTGCCAGCAGCATATCCCTCTGGGGGAGAAAGACCCAGTACTTC.

V usage is TRBV20-1 and J usage is TRBJ2-5; TRBD1 agrees at 9 bases. J lost 4 bases, V lost 0 bases, and 3 bases had no gene match. CDR1 DFQATT and CDR2 SNEGSKA come from the germline V gene (reference sequence). This CDR3 region has 14 residues. CDR3 region: CSARDTGGLETQYF. The CDR3, as DNA: TGCAGTGCTAGAGATACAGGGGGCTTAGAGACCCAGTACTTC.

The J gene is TRBJ1-2, the V gene TRBV5-1; 9 bases match TRBD1. Trimming cost V 5 bases and J 6 bases; bases outside gene matches: 11. The germline V gene has CDR1 SGHRS and CDR2 YFSETQ. The CDR3 extends over 15 amino acids. The CDR3 bases are TGCGCCAGCAGGGCCATACCGGGACAGGGAAATGGCTACACCTTC. Protein: CASRAIPGQGNGYTF.

This chain links TRBV9 with TRBJ2-1; D call uncertain. V dropped 0 bases and J dropped 6 bases, with 10 bases sitting between them. The CDR3 is 14 amino acids. CDR1 and CDR2 (germline): SGDLS, YYNGEE. For the CDR3, the DNA is TGTGCCAGCAGCGTAGCGCCGGCGAGCAATGAGCAGTTCTTC. This encodes CASSVAPASNEQFF. Complete variable domain (other parts from reference TRBV9 and TRBJ2-1): DSGVTQTPKHLITATGQRVTLRCSPRSGDLSVYWYQQSLDQGLQFLIQYYNGEERAKGNILERFSAQQFPDLHSELNLSSLELGDSALYFCASSVAPASNEQFFGPGTRLTVL.

The J gene is TRBJ2-5, the V gene TRBV20-1; 8 bases align to TRBD2. This CDR3 comprises 17 residues. V dropped 0 bases and J dropped 7; count of bases not matched to a gene: 16. Germline CDR1 DFQATT, CDR2 SNEGSKA (reference sequence). The CDR3 region is CSARDPNGGGLEGTQYF. The CDR3 DNA is TGCAGTGCTAGAGACCCCAATGGCGGGGGGCTAGAAGGGACCCAGTACTTC.

The genes are TRBV5-1 and TRBJ2-3, with D possibly being TRBD2 (5 bases). Germline V CDR1 and CDR2: SGHRS, YFSETQ. The CDR3 is made up of 15 amino acids. The V and J ends lost 4 bases and 3 bases respectively, with 15 bases between them. The chain's CDR3 is CASSNAGTRTDTQYF. CDR3 sequence (DNA): TGCGCCAGCAGCAACGCCGGCACTAGAACAGATACGCAGTATTTT.

This chain connects TRBV4-3 to TRBJ2-1; 8 nucleotides align to TRBD2. The CDR3 spans 15 residues. Per the germline V gene, CDR1 is LGHNA and CDR2 is YSLEER. V trimming: 1 base; J trimming: 4 bases; junction bases outside the gene matches: 3. The CDR3 reads CASSQVAGGYNEQFF. In nucleotides, the CDR3 is TGCGCCAGCAGCCAAGTTGCGGGGGGTTACAATGAGCAGTTCTTC.

V gene TRBV3-1 combines with J gene TRBJ2-7; D might be TRBD2 (6 bases). CDR3 length: 16 amino acids. V dropped 4 bases and J dropped 2 bases, with 18 bases sitting between them. From germline, CDR1 is LGHDT and CDR2 YNNKEL (reference sequence). As DNA, the CDR3 is TGTGCCAGCAGCCTCCACGCCGGGACTCGAGCCTACGAGCAGTACTTC. Encoded protein: CASSLHAGTRAYEQYF.

This clonotype was found a few times. The rearrangement joins TRBV9 to TRBJ2-1; maybe TRBD2 (5 bases). Germline assignment: CDR1 SGDLS and CDR2 YYNGEE. V lost 6 bases to trimming and J lost 8 bases, with 15 bases between them. The CDR3 sequence is 13 residues long. The CDR3, as DNA: TGTGCCAGCACCCCGCCGGGGATGGATGAGCAGTTCTTC. It is translated as CASTPPGMDEQFF.

This clonotype was seen only a few times. This chain uses TRBV5-4 with TRBJ2-3; D unclear. Germline CDR1 reads SGHNT; CDR2 reads YYREEE (reference sequence). Trimming left V 0 bases short and J 0 bases short, with 8 bases between. The CDR3 runs 15 residues. This chain's CDR3 is CASSLDSKSTDTQYF. The CDR3, as DNA: TGTGCCAGCAGCTTGGACTCCAAAAGCACAGATACGCAGTATTTT.

This clonotype has just a few counts. This chain uses TRBV20-1 with TRBJ1-4; tentatively, D is TRBD1 (5 bases). Germline lookup yields CDR1 DFQATT and CDR2 SNEGSKA (reference sequence). Trimming pared 4 bases from V and 7 bases from J, leaving 13 bases between. The CDR3 has 13 residues. The CDR3 loop is CSAITTGGEKLFF. The DNA for the CDR3 is TGCAGTGCTATCACAACTGGGGGTGAAAAACTGTTTTTT.

The table lists this clonotype with a few counts. The chain is built from TRBV6-5 and TRBJ2-3, with D unclear. The CDR3 consists of 11 residues. The V end lost 6 bases, the J end lost 5 bases, and 6 bases lay between the germline ends. From germline, CDR1 is MNHEY and CDR2 SVGAGI. The CDR3 protein is CASRKGDTQYF. Written as DNA, the CDR3 is TGTGCCAGCAGAAAGGGAGATACGCAGTATTTT.

This clonotype has more than one count but fewer than ten. The J gene is TRBJ1-2, the V gene TRBV5-1, with 7 nucleotides matching TRBD1. The V gene's germline CDR1 is SGHRS and CDR2 YFSETQ. The CDR3 runs 13 residues. J lost 5 bases, V lost 4 bases, and 5 bases had no gene match. This CDR3 reads CASSPRDSYGYTF. The DNA for the CDR3 is TGCGCCAGCAGCCCCCGGGACAGTTATGGCTACACCTTC. Full variable domain (rest looked up from reference TRBV5-1 and TRBJ1-2): KAGVTQTPRYLIKTRGQQVTLSCSPISGHRSVSWYQQTPGQGLQFLFEYFSETQRNKGNFPGRFSGRQFSNSRSEMNVSTLELGDSALYLCASSPRDSYGYTFGSGTRLTVV.

V usage is TRBV12-3 or TRBV12-4 and J usage is TRBJ1-5, with 9 bases matching TRBD1. This CDR3 is 17 amino acids long. The junction had 9 bases not matched to a gene; V was cut back by 5 bases and J by 1 base. CDR3 bases: TGTGCCAGCAGTAAACAGGGGGCGTCAATAAGCAATCAGCCCCAGCATTTT. It specifies CASSKQGASISNQPQHF.

V usage is TRBV9 and J usage is TRBJ2-3; D ambiguous. Trimming took off 3 bases at V and 5 bases at J, with 7 bases between the two ends. This CDR3 is built from 12 residues. The germline gives CDR1 SGDLS, CDR2 YYNGEE. As DNA, the CDR3 is TGTGCCAGCAGCGCGACCGGAGATACGCAGTATTTT. This encodes CASSATGDTQYF.

This clonotype showed up just a few times. The chain has TRBV10-3 and TRBJ2-1; 7 nucleotides match TRBD1. V shed 4 bases, J shed 1 base, and the junction held 4 bases outside the gene matches. The CDR3 extends over 15 amino acids. CDR1 is ENHRY, CDR2 SYGVKD, per germline. In nucleotides, the CDR3 is TGTGCCATCAGTGGGCCGGGACAGTCCTACAATGAGCAGTTCTTC. Its translation is CAISGPGQSYNEQFF.

The chain recombines TRBV20-1 with TRBJ1-5, with a weak D call TRBD1 (6 bases). CDR1 is DFQATT, CDR2 SNEGSKA, per germline (reference sequence). The V end was cut by 5 bases, the J end by 5 bases, with 13 bases between. The CDR3 has 13 residues. CDR3 region: CSAPDRPYQPQHF. The DNA of the CDR3 is TGCAGTGCTCCAGACAGGCCCTATCAGCCCCAGCATTTT.

In its sample, this clonotype was seen a few times. V and J are TRBV28 and TRBJ2-3; the D is unclear. The CDR3 totals 16 residues. Trimming shortened V by 2 bases and J by 2 bases, and 14 bases separated the two germline ends. Germline values: CDR1 MDHEN, CDR2 SYDVKM. The CDR3 protein is CASSLPAQSYTDTQYF. In DNA, the CDR3 is TGTGCCAGCAGTTTACCGGCACAATCCTACACAGATACGCAGTATTTT.

In this sample, this clonotype turned up a few times. The chain carries TRBV5-1 and TRBJ2-2, with 10 bases lining up with TRBD1. Germline V gives CDR1 SGHRS, CDR2 YFSETQ. The CDR3 is 15 residues long. V dropped 0 bases and J dropped 10; count of bases not matched to a gene: 6. The CDR3 coding sequence is TGCGCCAGCAGCTTGGAAGGGACAGGGGAAGAGGAGCTGTTTTTT. Translated: CASSLEGTGEEELFF.

This clonotype has more than one count but fewer than ten. J is TRBJ1-5 and V is TRBV2; weak D call: TRBD1 (5 bases). Trimming shortened V by 3 bases and J by 0 bases, and 6 bases separated the two germline ends. Germline values: CDR1 SNHLY, CDR2 FYNNEI. This CDR3 is 14 amino acids long. The CDR3 loop is CASSDRDSNQPQHF. The CDR3 DNA reads TGTGCCAGCAGTGACAGGGATAGCAATCAGCCCCAGCATTTT.

The CDR3 DNA reads TGTGCCAGCAAATCGGAGACAGTAAACTATGGCTACACCTTC. This sequence encodes CASKSETVNYGYTF. This chain joins TRBV6-6 and TRBJ1-2, with D possibly matching TRBD1 (5 bases). The germline V and J ends were trimmed by 7 bases and 2 bases, with 14 bases remaining between them. The CDR3 has 14 residues. Germline lookup yields CDR1 MNHNY and CDR2 SVGAGI (reference sequence).